The 18 T cell receptor beta chains below were found in one sample sequenced in a study of blood T cell repertoires in COVID-19. Sequenced by immunoSEQ multiplex PCR; TCRdb stores in-frame clones only, minus some. Of about 62,000 clones detected, around 91% appear once; the ten largest clones hold 15% to 20%. Sequencing used peripheral blood. These receptors were taken from a woman aged 55-69 years with COVID-19, enrolled during active disease.

The rearrangement joins TRBV12-5 to TRBJ1-2, with 10 bases fitting TRBD1. The CDR3 is made up of 15 amino acids. Unmatched junction bases numbered 4, after V lost 2 bases and J lost 4 bases. Germline CDR1 is LGHNT and CDR2 is FRNRAP. The CDR3 nucleotides are TGTGCTAGTGGTTTGCCGGGACAGGGGAGCTATGGCTACACCTTC. It translates to CASGLPGQGSYGYTF.

The chain uses TRBV24-1 and TRBJ2-1; weak D call: TRBD2 (6 bases). The V gene lost 1 base and the J gene lost 4 bases, with 22 bases spanning the gap. The CDR3 covers 19 residues. Germline values: CDR1 KGHDR, CDR2 SFDVKD. DNA of the CDR3: TGTGCCACCAGTGATTTTAAGAGTTTCGGGGGTTATGATTACAATGAGCAGTTCTTC. Its translation is CATSDFKSFGGYDYNEQFF.

The rearrangement links TRBV5-1 to TRBJ2-7; D perhaps matches TRBD2 (6 bases). The germline gives CDR1 SGHRS, CDR2 YFSETQ. Trimming removed 2 bases from V and 6 bases from J, with 15 bases in between. CDR3 length: 14 residues. This chain's CDR3 is CASSFSGQAGEQYF. The CDR3 DNA reads as TGCGCCAGCAGCTTTAGCGGCCAAGCGGGCGAGCAGTACTTC.

The V call is TRBV5-1, the J call TRBJ1-4; D is unresolved. CDR1 SGHRS and CDR2 YFSETQ come from the germline V gene. This CDR3 is 15 amino acids long. With 0 bases removed from V and 8 bases from J, the gap between germline ends came to 14 bases. In DNA form, the CDR3 reads TGCGCCAGCAGCTTGGATGACATGGTTGGAGAAAAACTGTTTTTT. Encoded protein: CASSLDDMVGEKLFF.

The count of this clone is one. The DNA of the CDR3 is TGTGCCACCAGTGTAAGGCGGGAGTTTATGTACAATGAGCAGTTCTTC. It specifies CATSVRREFMYNEQFF. This chain joins TRBV24-1 and TRBJ2-1; 7 nucleotides match TRBD2. The V gene's germline CDR1 is KGHDR and CDR2 SFDVKD. Trimming took 5 bases from V and 4 from J; bases not matched to a gene: 10. The CDR3 loop spans 16 amino acids.

This chain links TRBV5-4 with TRBJ2-1, with a possible D match to TRBD2 (6 bases). This CDR3 comprises 19 residues. Germline V gene lookup returns CDR1 SGHNT and CDR2 YYREEE (reference sequence). V dropped 5 bases and J dropped 1 base, with 25 bases sitting between them. CDR3 nucleotides: TGTGCCAGCAGACCAGGGTTTGGGGTGTCGGGAGATTCCTACAATGAGCAGTTCTTC. Its protein product is CASRPGFGVSGDSYNEQFF. The complete variable domain, with remaining parts taken from reference TRBV5-4 and TRBJ2-1, reads ETGVTQSPTHLIKTRGQQVTLRCSSQSGHNTVSWYQQALGQGPQFIFQYYREEENGRGNFPPRFSGLQFPNYSSELNVNALELDDSALYLCASRPGFGVSGDSYNEQFFGPGTRLTVL.

The chain combines TRBV6-5 with TRBJ2-7; D is possibly TRBD2 (5 bases). V lost 6 bases, J lost 2 bases, and 8 bases lay in between. Germline loops: CDR1 MNHEY, CDR2 SVGAGI. The CDR3 has 12 residues. The CDR3 DNA is TGTGCCAGCAGCGGACTTCCCTACGAGCAGTACTTC. Its protein product is CASSGLPYEQYF.

The chain has TRBV7-3 and TRBJ1-2; D gene unclear. The length of the CDR3 is 14 residues. Germline assignment: CDR1 SGHTA and CDR2 FQGTGA. V lost 6 bases, J lost 4 bases, and 15 bases lay in between. CDR3 in DNA: TGTGCCAGCAGTGTCGGGAGCCCTGGCTATGGCTACACCTTC. This translates into CASSVGSPGYGYTF.

The chain recombines TRBV19 with TRBJ2-2; D is ambiguous. CDR3 length equals 13 residues. Germline CDR1 LNHDA, CDR2 SQIVND (reference sequence). V lost 6 bases and J 2 bases, leaving 7 bases between the germline ends. CDR3 amino acids: CASRLTNTGELFF. The CDR3 coding sequence is TGTGCCAGTAGACTGACTAACACCGGGGAGCTGTTTTTT.

This clone was detected only once. The CDR3 bases are TGTGCCTGGAGGACAGGGCGATCCACTGAAGCTTTCTTT. Residues: CAWRTGRSTEAFF. The gene calls are TRBV30 and TRBJ1-1; TRBD1 aligns across 7 bases. Germline CDR1 is GTSNPN and CDR2 is SVGIG (reference sequence). The CDR3 extends over 13 amino acids. V shed 3 bases and J 4 bases; nucleotides not matched to a gene: 5.

The chain has TRBV5-4 and TRBJ1-1; D not resolved. The CDR3 is made up of 13 amino acids. Trimming took off 4 bases at V and 2 bases at J, with 9 bases between the two ends. In germline, CDR1 is SGHNT, CDR2 YYREEE (reference sequence). The CDR3 sequence is CASSLRLNTEAFF. The DNA of the CDR3 is TGTGCCAGCAGCCTACGATTAAACACTGAAGCTTTCTTT.

The V call is TRBV7-2, the J call TRBJ1-1; no clear D. This CDR3 is built from 13 residues. Germline V gene lookup returns CDR1 SGHTA and CDR2 FQGNSA. V lost 1 base, J lost 4 bases, and 7 bases lay in between. CDR3 nucleotide sequence: TGTGCCAGCAGCTTAGACCGGGGCACTGAAGCTTTCTTT. The encoded protein is CASSLDRGTEAFF.

The gene calls are TRBV10-3 and TRBJ1-5; no definite D call. The CDR3 totals 15 residues. V was cut by 0 bases and J by 3 bases, with 9 bases left in between. Per the germline V gene, CDR1 is ENHRY and CDR2 is SYGVKD. The CDR3 nucleotides read TGTGCCATCAGTGAGTCGGCGGCAGTCAATCAGCCCCAGCATTTT. Translated, it gives CAISESAAVNQPQHF.

This sequence joins TRBV5-1 and TRBJ1-4; TRBD1 agrees at 7 bases. V dropped 0 bases and J dropped 5; count of bases not matched to a gene: 1. This CDR3 is built from 14 residues. CDR1 and CDR2 (germline): SGHRS, YFSETQ. As DNA, the CDR3 is TGCGCCAGCAGCTTGGGACAGGGAAATGAAAAACTGTTTTTT. It codes for CASSLGQGNEKLFF.

The V gene is TRBV30, the J gene TRBJ2-2; perhaps TRBD2 as D (5 bases). Germline CDR1 GTSNPN, CDR2 SVGIG (reference sequence). The CDR3 covers 14 residues. The germline V and J ends were trimmed by 0 bases and 7 bases, with 12 bases remaining between them. Here the CDR3 DNA reads TGTGCCTGGAGTGTAGGGCCACTAGTCGGGGAGCTGTTTTTT. Translated: CAWSVGPLVGELFF.

The chain has TRBV28 and TRBJ1-4; D possibly corresponds to TRBD1 (5 bases). Per the germline V gene, CDR1 is MDHEN and CDR2 is SYDVKM. The V gene lost 5 bases and the J gene lost 14 bases, with 12 bases spanning the gap. The length of the CDR3 is 11 residues. CDR3: CASSAGYELFF. The CDR3 DNA follows: TGTGCCAGCAGTGCAGGGTATGAGCTGTTTTTT.

Concerning this clone itself: This specimen includes other DNA sequences encoding the same CDR3. V is TRBV5-1 and J is TRBJ1-3; a possible D gene is TRBD1 (6 bases). The CDR3 runs to 14 residues. The germline gives CDR1 SGHRS, CDR2 YFSETQ. V lost 4 bases, J lost 0 bases, and 8 bases lay in between. For the CDR3, the DNA is TGCGCCAGCAGCCTGGACAGCTCTGGAAACACCATATATTTT. It translates to CASSLDSSGNTIYF.

In DNA, the CDR3 is TGTGCCAGCAGTGGGGGAGGACAAATGGGCAATCAGCCCCAGCATTTT. It codes for CASSGGGQMGNQPQHF. The rearrangement joins TRBV28 to TRBJ1-5; D is possibly TRBD1 (5 bases). The germline gives CDR1 MDHEN, CDR2 SYDVKM. This CDR3 has 16 amino acids. With 5 bases removed from V and 2 bases from J, the gap between germline ends came to 16 bases.